One sample yielded the 10 T cell receptor beta chains listed below, sequenced in a study of blood T cell repertoires in COVID-19. Clones were sequenced by immunoSEQ multiplex PCR, and TCRdb holds only the in-frame ones, with some missing. This sample has approximately 61,000 clones, with about 77% found just once. The sequenced sample consisted of peripheral blood. These receptors were collected from a human donor in a cohort sampled during active COVID-19.

This clone has only a few counts. This rearrangement joins TRBV6-5 to TRBJ2-2, with D possibly TRBD1 on 6 matching bases. Per germline, CDR1 MNHEY and CDR2 SVGAGI. The length of the CDR3 is 15 residues. V lost 0 bases and J lost 8, with 13 bases in between. The CDR3 region has the DNA TGTGCCAGCAGTTACTCGATGGGGGCGGGTGGGGAGCTGTTTTTT. It is translated as CASSYSMGAGGELFF.

CDR3 amino acids: CATSGRDYGETQYF. The CDR3 nucleotides are TGTGCCACCAGTGGTCGGGACTATGGAGAGACCCAGTACTTC. V and J are TRBV24-1 and TRBJ2-5, with 7 nucleotides matching TRBD2. Germline loops: CDR1 KGHDR, CDR2 SFDVKD. This CDR3 has 14 residues. With 5 bases clipped from V and 4 bases from J, the junction kept 6 bases outside the gene matches.

The V and J genes are TRBV19 and TRBJ2-3; 9 positions agree with TRBD2. Losses at the gene ends were 5 bases for V and 4 bases for J; bases not matched to a gene: 7. Per the germline V gene, CDR1 is LNHDA and CDR2 is SQIVND (reference sequence). The CDR3 is 15 residues long. DNA for the CDR3: TGTGCCAGTAGTTCAGGCGGGGGGGCCGCAGATACGCAGTATTTT. This sequence encodes CASSSGGGAADTQYF.

The CDR3 bases are TGTGCCAGCAGCCACAGAAAGCGAACAGGGAAAGCAGATACGCAGTATTTT. Protein product: CASSHRKRTGKADTQYF. The genes are TRBV3-1 (or the pseudogene TRBV3-2) and TRBJ2-3; a weak D match, TRBD1 (6 bases). This CDR3 contains 17 residues. Per germline, CDR1 LGHDT and CDR2 YNNKEL (reference sequence). V lost 3 bases, J lost 4 bases, and 20 bases lay in between.

The V and J genes are TRBV27 and TRBJ2-1, with 7 bases fitting TRBD1. The germline V gene has CDR1 MNHEY and CDR2 SMNVEV (reference sequence). V shed 1 base and J 5 bases; nucleotides not matched to a gene: 8. This CDR3 has 16 amino acids. CDR3: CASSLCGRGLDNEQFF. CDR3 nucleotide sequence: TGTGCCAGCAGTTTATGTGGCAGGGGGTTGGACAATGAGCAGTTCTTC.

The V gene is TRBV27, the J gene TRBJ2-1; D is possibly TRBD2 (5 bases). The CDR3 loop spans 13 amino acids. The germline V and J ends were trimmed by 3 bases and 8 bases, with 11 bases remaining between them. The V gene's germline CDR1 is MNHEY and CDR2 SMNVEV (reference sequence). In DNA form, the CDR3 reads TGTGCCAGCAGTTTGCCTAGCCAACATGAGCAGTTCTTC. Protein product: CASSLPSQHEQFF.

A few counts support this clone. The gene calls are TRBV5-1 and TRBJ2-1; D is undetermined. V lost 2 bases and J 4 bases, leaving 7 bases between the germline ends. The CDR3 length is 13 residues. Germline V CDR1 and CDR2: SGHRS, YFSETQ. The CDR3 DNA reads TGCGCCAGCAGCTTCGTCTTATACAATGAGCAGTTCTTC. This sequence encodes CASSFVLYNEQFF.

The genes are TRBV14 and TRBJ1-1; TRBD1 agrees at 7 bases. V gave up 0 bases and J gave up 5 bases; unmatched junction bases: 6. CDR1 and CDR2 from the germline V gene are SGHDN and FVKESK. The CDR3 consists of 15 residues. The DNA of the CDR3 is TGTGCCAGCAGCCAAGATTTAGGCAGGGGGACTGAAGCTTTCTTT. It is translated as CASSQDLGRGTEAFF.

This rearrangement joins TRBV11-2 to TRBJ1-1; TRBD1 aligns across 10 bases. After removal of 5 bases from V and 7 bases from J, the junction contained 10 bases not matched to a gene. Per germline, CDR1 SGHAT and CDR2 FQNNGV. This CDR3 region has 15 residues. The CDR3: CASSSDRGLSGEAFF. DNA for the CDR3: TGTGCCAGCAGCAGCGACAGGGGGCTAAGCGGTGAAGCTTTCTTT.

The chain recombines TRBV28 with TRBJ2-1; 9 bases map to TRBD2. Unmatched junction bases numbered 5, after V lost 0 bases and J lost 5 bases. The CDR3 length is 16 residues. Germline lookup yields CDR1 MDHEN and CDR2 SYDVKM. DNA of the CDR3: TGTGCCAGCAGTTTATGGGCGGGAGGGCCGGACAATGAGCAGTTCTTC. Amino acid sequence: CASSLWAGGPDNEQFF.